The present TCR beta chain was sequenced within a study of identical twins (dated by TCRdb to the mid-2010s). Background on the whole study: TCR alpha and beta repertoires from monozygotic twins, unrelated adults of various ages and cord blood were deep-sequenced to test whether fetal clonotypes persist. Replicate twin experiments were performed at different times using different library preparation protocols to rule out contamination.

Beyond this particular receptor, the publication reports: Because the same donors could not be followed over many years, the conclusions relied on cross-sectional statistical analysis. Out-of-frame TCR alpha sharing in monozygotic twins was systematically underestimated by recombination models, whereas sharing between unrelated individuals was in agreement with the recombination models. In beta out-of-frame sequences, excess twin sharing was weaker, because having fewer shared sequences lowered the signal-to-noise ratio. Zero-insertion analyses could be partly confounded by invariant T cells such as MAIT and iNKT, although diverse VJ usage argued against such confounding for most clonotypes. Out-of-frame TCR alpha sequences shared between twins showed an excess of low generation-probability sequences compared with coincidental sharing between unrelated individuals. Fewer insertions were carried by abundant cord blood beta clonotypes, a similar but weaker trend appeared in young adult naive repertoires, and no such trend appeared in memory repertoires.

Every donor was a healthy Caucasian. Using Miltenyi CD45RO+ enrichment and human naive T-cell isolation kits, memory (CD45RO+) and naive T cells were isolated from PBMC. Library preparation used 5' RACE. This sample was sequenced with an Illumina HiSeq 2000. A universal primer binding site was added through template switching, and the final cDNA carried a unique molecular identifier so that TCR cDNA molecules could be counted accurately. Specific primers in the conserved constant-segment region were used to synthesize first-strand cDNA for the TCR alpha and beta chains. Each cDNA library was double barcoded, with a SMART-Mk sample barcode plus Illumina barcodes, to control for contamination. TruSeq adapter sequences, together with Illumina sample barcodes, were added in two successive PCR steps. The TCR alpha and beta cDNA libraries were sequenced on the Illumina HiSeq platform using custom primers. The original methods were these. Unique molecular identifiers were extracted from raw reads with MiGEC, and CDR3 positions were determined with MiXCR. For each individual, recombination models were inferred using an EM algorithm with the repgenHMM and IGoR tools. Shared clonotype analysis was performed with the tcR package in R, normalizing sharing by the product of cloneset sizes. To study raw recombination free of thymic and clonal selection effects, out-of-frame nonproductive sequences were analyzed. Starting from the raw public reads, TCRdb applied fastp trimming at Q25, assembled clones with MiXCR and retained in-frame beta chains. Entries are consolidated by CDR3 protein sequence, retaining the most common genes and DNA. None of the V and J calls come from the authors' own analysis; TCRdb made them. For this sample the table gives hundreds of thousands of distinct CDR3 sequences, of which about a tenth were detected only once. Roughly 5% of the sample is taken by the ten largest.

The CDR3 numbers 16 residues from cysteine through phenylalanine. Only the CDR3 part of the read is kept: 48 bases, read in frame from the first base. Here V drops 9 bases and J drops 1 base, and the junction holds 10 bases not matched to any gene. CDR1 and CDR2 are read off the germline V gene (reference sequence) as LGHDT and YNNKEL. This clonotype was counted between two and nine times. Its binding antigen is unknown. No per-base quality is available; no much larger clone lies one base away. The TCR originated in a young woman in good health. The chain links TRBV3-1 with TRBJ2-5; TRBD2 aligns with 11 central bases. Sequenced input: memory (CD45RO+) T cells sorted from blood. Per the publication, the cell subset or site label means: CD45RO+ enriched T cells. The CDR3 protein: CASLAGGRSFQETQYF. The bases are TGTGCCAGTCTAGCGGGGGGCCGTTCCTTCCAAGAGACCCAGTACTTC.